The 14 T cell receptor beta chains listed next were all sequenced from one sample in a study of chemoradiotherapy in HPV16-positive cancers. Sequencing used immunoSEQ multiplex PCR; TCRdb keeps in-frame clones, though not all of them. There are about 22,000 clones in the sample; roughly 92% occur only once, and 15% to 20% lies in the top ten. The source was blood, collected from a patient who underwent chemoradiotherapy. Receptors were obtained from a human donor with HPV-associated anogenital cancer.

This chain links TRBV10-3 with TRBJ2-5; 7 bases map to TRBD1. This CDR3 region has 13 residues. Germline-derived CDR1 and CDR2 are ENHRY and SYGVKD. Unmatched junction bases numbered 2, after V lost 6 bases and J lost 1 base. CDR3 sequence: CAIRQGPQETQYF. The DNA of the CDR3 is TGTGCCATCAGACAGGGGCCCCAAGAGACCCAGTACTTC.

The V gene is TRBV5-8, the J gene TRBJ1-1; weak D call: TRBD1 (6 bases). The CDR3 loop spans 13 amino acids. Germline values: CDR1 SGHTS, CDR2 YDEGEE. Trimming took off 1 base at V and 3 bases at J, with 7 bases between the two ends. For the CDR3, the DNA is TGTGCCAGCAGCTTGACAGGGTACACTGAAGCTTTCTTT. This codes for CASSLTGYTEAFF.

Only one count was recorded for this clone. This chain uses TRBV7-9 with TRBJ2-5, with 14 bases lining up with TRBD2. The CDR3 spans 14 residues. Germline lookup yields CDR1 SEHNR and CDR2 FQNEAQ (reference sequence). Losses at the gene ends were 6 bases for V and 11 bases for J; bases not matched to a gene: 8. This chain's CDR3 is CASRDGTSGSLQYF. The CDR3 DNA is TGTGCCAGCAGGGACGGGACTAGCGGGAGTTTGCAGTACTTC. The variable domain in full, completed from reference TRBV7-9 and TRBJ2-5, reads DTGVSQNPRHKITKRGQNVTFRCDPISEHNRLYWYRQTLGQGPEFLTYFQNEAQLEKSRLLSDRFSAERPKGSFSTLEIQRTEQGDSAMYLCASRDGTSGSLQYFGPGTRLLVL.

The V and J genes are TRBV5-1 and TRBJ2-1; D unclear. The ends were cut back, 4 bases at V and 5 bases at J, with 4 bases in the middle. Germline V gene lookup returns CDR1 SGHRS and CDR2 YFSETQ. The CDR3 loop spans 11 amino acids. CDR3 nucleotides: TGCGCCAGCAGCGCAAACAATGAGCAGTTCTTC. It encodes CASSANNEQFF.

The V gene is TRBV7-2, the J gene TRBJ2-2, with a possible D match to TRBD2 (5 bases). The CDR3 is made up of 16 amino acids. The germline gives CDR1 SGHTA, CDR2 FQGNSA. V was trimmed by 1 base and J by 0 bases, leaving 9 bases between them. CDR3 sequence reads: CASSLGRETNTGELFF. CDR3 bases: TGTGCCAGCAGCTTAGGACGGGAAACGAACACCGGGGAGCTGTTTTTT. The full variable domain, its missing parts supplied by reference TRBV7-2 and TRBJ2-2, is GAGVSQSPSNKVTEKGKDVELRCDPISGHTALYWYRQSLGQGLEFLIYFQGNSAPDKSGLPSDRFSAERTGGSVSTLTIQRTQQEDSAVYLCASSLGRETNTGELFFGEGSRLTVL.

The chain is built from TRBV19 and TRBJ1-5, with D unclear. Germline V gives CDR1 LNHDA, CDR2 SQIVND (reference sequence). Trimming removed 1 base at V and 3 bases at J, with 10 bases between. This CDR3 region has 15 residues. The CDR3 reads CASSIVWRSNQPQHF. As DNA, the CDR3 is TGTGCCAGTAGTATAGTCTGGAGATCCAATCAGCCCCAGCATTTT. Based on the CDR3 plus reference TRBV19 and TRBJ1-5, the full variable domain is DGGITQSPKYLFRKEGQNVTLSCEQNLNHDAMYWYRQDPGQGLRLIYYSQIVNDFQKGDIAEGYSVSREKKESFPLTVTSAQKNPTAFYLCASSIVWRSNQPQHFGDGTRLSIL.

This rearrangement joins TRBV19 to TRBJ2-7, with D possibly TRBD1 on 5 matching bases. The V and J ends lost 4 bases and 0 bases respectively, with 13 bases between them. CDR3 length: 15 amino acids. Germline V gives CDR1 LNHDA, CDR2 SQIVND (reference sequence). Here the CDR3 DNA reads TGTGCCAGTAGTACCGGACATGTTAGCTCCTACGAGCAGTACTTC. Its translation is CASSTGHVSSYEQYF.

The chain carries TRBV27 and TRBJ2-6, with TRBD1 identical over 7 bases. The CDR3 extends over 19 amino acids. The V segment lost 5 bases and the J segment 0 bases; nucleotides outside the gene matches: 13. CDR1 is MNHEY, CDR2 SMNVEV, per germline (reference sequence). The CDR3, as DNA: TGTGCCAGCAGTACCCCTACAGGGGAAAAGGTCTCTGGGGCCAACGTCCTGACTTTC. It yields the protein CASSTPTGEKVSGANVLTF.

The rearrangement uses TRBV25-1 and TRBJ2-7, with a possible D match to TRBD1 (6 bases). The V gene lost 1 base and the J gene lost 0 bases, with 10 bases spanning the gap. The CDR3 runs 15 residues. Per the germline V gene, CDR1 is MGHDK and CDR2 is SYGVNS. The CDR3 sequence is CASSELGGSSYEQYF. The CDR3 nucleotides are TGTGCCAGCAGTGAATTAGGGGGTAGCTCCTACGAGCAGTACTTC.

This chain links TRBV19 with TRBJ1-1, with D perhaps matching TRBD1 (5 bases). From germline, CDR1 is LNHDA and CDR2 SQIVND (reference sequence). This CDR3 has 14 amino acids. V was clipped by 6 bases and J by 5 bases, with 16 bases between them. This CDR3 is CASRGIQVKTEAFF. In DNA, the CDR3 is TGTGCCAGTAGGGGGATACAGGTAAAAACTGAAGCTTTCTTT.

This chain connects TRBV10-3 to TRBJ2-7, with TRBD1 as a possible D gene (6 bases). The CDR3 totals 17 residues. The germline CDR1 and CDR2 sequences are ENHRY and SYGVKD. V was cut by 0 bases and J by 4 bases, with 19 bases left in between. In DNA, the CDR3 is TGTGCCATCAGTGAGTCGATGGACAGTCTTTTTTATTACGAGCAGTACTTC. It codes for CAISESMDSLFYYEQYF.

The rearrangement joins TRBV27 to TRBJ2-5, with D uncertain. This CDR3 contains 13 residues. Germline V gene data show CDR1 as MNHEY and CDR2 as SMNVEV (reference sequence). The V and J ends lost 2 bases and 1 base respectively, with 5 bases between them. CDR3 coding DNA: TGTGCCAGCAGTTTAACCCGCCAAGAGACCCAGTACTTC. Translation gives CASSLTRQETQYF.

This chain uses TRBV7-2 with TRBJ2-3; 7 bases match TRBD2. J lost 4 bases, V lost 3 bases, and 1 base had no gene match. The CDR3 length is 13 residues. Per germline, CDR1 SGHTA and CDR2 FQGNSA. The CDR3 loop is CASSFRGADTQYF. The CDR3 DNA is TGTGCCAGCAGCTTCCGGGGGGCAGATACGCAGTATTTT.

The rearrangement links TRBV19 to TRBJ2-7; TRBD1 matches at 9 bases. This CDR3 is built from 14 residues. Trimming at V came to 3 bases and at J to 4 bases, leaving 4 bases not matched to a gene. Germline V gives CDR1 LNHDA, CDR2 SQIVND (reference sequence). The CDR3 DNA sequence: TGTGCCAGTAGTATGGGACAGGGAATATACGAGCAGTACTTC. Translating gives CASSMGQGIYEQYF.